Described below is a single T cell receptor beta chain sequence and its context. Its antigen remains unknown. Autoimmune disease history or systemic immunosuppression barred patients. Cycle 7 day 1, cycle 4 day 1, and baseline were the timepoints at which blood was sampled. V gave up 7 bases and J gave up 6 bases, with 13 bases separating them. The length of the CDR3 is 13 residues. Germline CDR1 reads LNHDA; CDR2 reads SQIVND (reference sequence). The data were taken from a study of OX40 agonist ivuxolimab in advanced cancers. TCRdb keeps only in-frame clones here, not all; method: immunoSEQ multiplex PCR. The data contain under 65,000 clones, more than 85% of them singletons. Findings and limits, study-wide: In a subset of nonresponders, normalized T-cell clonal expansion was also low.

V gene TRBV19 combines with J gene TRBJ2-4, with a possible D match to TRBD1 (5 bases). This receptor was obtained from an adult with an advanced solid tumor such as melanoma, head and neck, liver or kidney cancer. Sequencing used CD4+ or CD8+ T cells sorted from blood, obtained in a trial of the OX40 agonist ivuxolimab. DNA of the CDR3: TGTGCCAGTAAGGCAGGGAAAGTAAACATTCAGTACTTC. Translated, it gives CASKAGKVNIQYF.